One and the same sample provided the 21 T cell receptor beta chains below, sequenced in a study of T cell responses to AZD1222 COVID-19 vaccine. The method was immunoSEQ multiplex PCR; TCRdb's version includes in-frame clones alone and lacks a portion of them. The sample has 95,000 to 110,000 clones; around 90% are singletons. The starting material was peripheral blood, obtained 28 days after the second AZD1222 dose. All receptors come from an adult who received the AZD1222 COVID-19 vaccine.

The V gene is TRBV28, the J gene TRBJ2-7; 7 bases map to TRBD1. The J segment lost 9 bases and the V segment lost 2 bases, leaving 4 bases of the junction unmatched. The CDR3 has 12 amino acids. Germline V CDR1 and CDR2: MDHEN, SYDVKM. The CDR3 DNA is TGTGCCAGCAGTTTAGGGACAGCGGTGCAGTACTTC. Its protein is CASSLGTAVQYF.

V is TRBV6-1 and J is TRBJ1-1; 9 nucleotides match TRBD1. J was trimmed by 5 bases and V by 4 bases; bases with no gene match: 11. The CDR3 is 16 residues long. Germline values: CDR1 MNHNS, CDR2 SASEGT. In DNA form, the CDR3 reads TGTGCCAGCAGTGCACGGGACAGGGCCCTAGGGACTGAAGCTTTCTTT. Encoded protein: CASSARDRALGTEAFF.

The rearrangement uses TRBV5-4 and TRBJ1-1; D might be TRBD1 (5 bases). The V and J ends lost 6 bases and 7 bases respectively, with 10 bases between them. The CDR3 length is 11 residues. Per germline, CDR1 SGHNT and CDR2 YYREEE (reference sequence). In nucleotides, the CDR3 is TGTGCCAGCACCCACGGGGGTGAAGCTTTCTTT. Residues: CASTHGGEAFF.

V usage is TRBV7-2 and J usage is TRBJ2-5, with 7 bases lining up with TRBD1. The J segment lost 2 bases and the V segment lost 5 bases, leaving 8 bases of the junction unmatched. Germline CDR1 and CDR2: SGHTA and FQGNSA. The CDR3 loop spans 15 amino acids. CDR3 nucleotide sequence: TGTGCCAGCAGCGCCGTGACAGGGCAACAAGAGACCCAGTACTTC. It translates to CASSAVTGQQETQYF. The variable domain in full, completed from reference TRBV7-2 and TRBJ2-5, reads GAGVSQSPSNKVTEKGKDVELRCDPISGHTALYWYRQSLGQGLEFLIYFQGNSAPDKSGLPSDRFSAERTGGSVSTLTIQRTQQEDSAVYLCASSAVTGQQETQYFGPGTRLLVL.

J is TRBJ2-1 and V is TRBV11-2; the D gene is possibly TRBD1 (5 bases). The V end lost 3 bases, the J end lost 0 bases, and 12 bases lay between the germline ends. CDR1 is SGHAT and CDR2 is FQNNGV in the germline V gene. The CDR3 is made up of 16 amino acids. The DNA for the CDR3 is TGTGCCAGCAGCTTCAGGGTCTCGAGCTCCTACAATGAGCAGTTCTTC. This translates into CASSFRVSSSYNEQFF. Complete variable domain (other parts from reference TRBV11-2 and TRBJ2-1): EAGVAQSPRYKIIEKRQSVAFWCNPISGHATLYWYQQILGQGPKLLIQFQNNGVVDDSQLPKDRFSAERLKGVDSTLKIQPAKLEDSAVYLCASSFRVSSSYNEQFFGPGTRLTVL.

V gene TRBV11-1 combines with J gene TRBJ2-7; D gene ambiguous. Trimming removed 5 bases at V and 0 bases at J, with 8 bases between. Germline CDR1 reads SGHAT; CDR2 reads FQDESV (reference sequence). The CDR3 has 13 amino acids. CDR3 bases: TGTGCCAGCAGCAGGCCGACCTCCTACGAGCAGTACTTC. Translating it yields CASSRPTSYEQYF.

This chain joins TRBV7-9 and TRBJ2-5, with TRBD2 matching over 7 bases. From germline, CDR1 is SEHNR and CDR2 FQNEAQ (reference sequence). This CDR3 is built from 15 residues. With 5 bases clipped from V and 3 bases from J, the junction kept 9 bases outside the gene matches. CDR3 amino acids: CASSPSRLAEETQYF. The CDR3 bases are TGTGCCAGCAGCCCAAGCCGCCTAGCGGAAGAGACCCAGTACTTC.

CDR3 DNA: TGTGCCAGCAGCTTAGTAGGCGGAACCTACGAGCAGTACTTC. As protein: CASSLVGGTYEQYF. This chain uses TRBV7-8 with TRBJ2-7, with D unresolved. Germline V gene lookup returns CDR1 SGHVS and CDR2 FQNEAQ. This CDR3 region has 14 residues. Trimming cost V 1 base and J 2 bases, with 9 bases left between them. The full variable domain, with the rest looked up from reference TRBV7-8 and TRBJ2-7, is GAGVSQSPRYKVAKRGQDVALRCDPISGHVSLFWYQQALGQGPEFLTYFQNEAQLDKSGLPSDRFFAERPEGSVSTLKIQRTQQEDSAVYLCASSLVGGTYEQYFGPGTRLTVT.

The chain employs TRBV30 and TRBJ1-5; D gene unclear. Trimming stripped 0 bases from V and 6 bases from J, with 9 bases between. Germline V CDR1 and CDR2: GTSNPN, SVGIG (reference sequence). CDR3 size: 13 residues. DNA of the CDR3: TGTGCCTGGAGTGTACCTGGGCGTCAGCCCCAGCATTTT. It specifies CAWSVPGRQPQHF.

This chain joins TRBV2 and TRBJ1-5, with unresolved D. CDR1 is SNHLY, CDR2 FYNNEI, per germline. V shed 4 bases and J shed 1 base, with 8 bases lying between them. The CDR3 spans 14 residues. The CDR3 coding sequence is TGTGCCAGCAGTGGTGCTTTAAGCAATCAGCCCCAGCATTTT. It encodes CASSGALSNQPQHF.

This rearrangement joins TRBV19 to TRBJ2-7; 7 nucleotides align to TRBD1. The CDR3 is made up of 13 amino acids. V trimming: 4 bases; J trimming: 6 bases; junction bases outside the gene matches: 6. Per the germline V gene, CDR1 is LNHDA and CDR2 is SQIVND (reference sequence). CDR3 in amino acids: CASSTTGLREQYF. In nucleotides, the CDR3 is TGTGCCAGTAGTACGACAGGGCTCCGCGAGCAGTACTTC.

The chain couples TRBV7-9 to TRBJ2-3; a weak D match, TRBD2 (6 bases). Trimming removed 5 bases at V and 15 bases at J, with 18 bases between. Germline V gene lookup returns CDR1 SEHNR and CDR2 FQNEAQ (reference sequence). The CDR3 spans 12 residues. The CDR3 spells CASSTPGLDLYF. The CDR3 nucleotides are TGTGCCAGCAGCACGCCGGGACTGGATCTATATTTT.

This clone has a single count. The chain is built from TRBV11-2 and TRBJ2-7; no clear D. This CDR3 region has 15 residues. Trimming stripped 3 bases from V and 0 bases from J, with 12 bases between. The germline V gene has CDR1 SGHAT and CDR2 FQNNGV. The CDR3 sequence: CASSFRPQSSYEQYF. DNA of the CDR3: TGTGCCAGCAGCTTCCGCCCACAGTCCTCCTACGAGCAGTACTTC.

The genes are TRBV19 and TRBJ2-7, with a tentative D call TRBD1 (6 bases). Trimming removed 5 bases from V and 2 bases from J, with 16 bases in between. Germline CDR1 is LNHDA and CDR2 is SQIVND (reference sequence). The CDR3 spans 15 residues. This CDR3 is CASSPQAGTPYEQYF. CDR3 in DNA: TGTGCCAGTAGTCCGCAGGCAGGGACACCCTACGAGCAGTACTTC.

The CDR3, as DNA: TGTGCCAGCAGCTTGAGCCAGGGAATCCCCTACGAGCAGTACTTC. Translation: CASSLSQGIPYEQYF. V usage is TRBV7-2 and J usage is TRBJ2-7; D possibly corresponds to TRBD1 (5 bases). Per the germline V gene, CDR1 is SGHTA and CDR2 is FQGNSA. The CDR3 covers 15 residues. V shed 3 bases and J shed 2 bases, with 14 bases lying between them.

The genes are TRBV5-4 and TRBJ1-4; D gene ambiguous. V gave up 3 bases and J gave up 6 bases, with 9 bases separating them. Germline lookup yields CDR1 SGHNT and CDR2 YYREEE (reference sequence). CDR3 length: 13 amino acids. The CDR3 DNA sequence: TGTGCCAGCAGCTCCCCACCCCATGAAAAACTGTTTTTT. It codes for CASSSPPHEKLFF.

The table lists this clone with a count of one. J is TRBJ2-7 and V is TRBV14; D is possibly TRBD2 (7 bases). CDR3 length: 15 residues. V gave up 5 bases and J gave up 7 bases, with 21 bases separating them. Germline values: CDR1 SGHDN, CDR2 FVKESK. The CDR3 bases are TGTGCCAGCAGCGCTTGGGGGGGGCCGCCTAATGAGCAGTACTTC. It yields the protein CASSAWGGPPNEQYF.

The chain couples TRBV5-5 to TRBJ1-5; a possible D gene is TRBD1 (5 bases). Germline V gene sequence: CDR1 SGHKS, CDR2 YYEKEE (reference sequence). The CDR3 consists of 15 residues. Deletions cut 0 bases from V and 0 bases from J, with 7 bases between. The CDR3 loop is CASSLEGASNQPQHF. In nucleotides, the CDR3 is TGTGCCAGCAGCTTGGAAGGGGCTAGCAATCAGCCCCAGCATTTT.

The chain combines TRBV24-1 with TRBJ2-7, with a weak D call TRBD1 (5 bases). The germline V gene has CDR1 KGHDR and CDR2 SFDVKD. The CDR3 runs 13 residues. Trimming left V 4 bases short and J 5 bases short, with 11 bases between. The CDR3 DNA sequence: TGTGCCACCAGTGAGCGGCAGGGCCACGAGCAGTACTTC. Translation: CATSERQGHEQYF.

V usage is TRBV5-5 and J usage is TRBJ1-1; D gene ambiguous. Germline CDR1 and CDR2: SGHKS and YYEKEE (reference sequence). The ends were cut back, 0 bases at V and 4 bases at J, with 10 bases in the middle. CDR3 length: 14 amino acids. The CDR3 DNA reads TGTGCCAGCAGCTTGGCCAGTATAGGCACTGAAGCTTTCTTT. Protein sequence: CASSLASIGTEAFF.

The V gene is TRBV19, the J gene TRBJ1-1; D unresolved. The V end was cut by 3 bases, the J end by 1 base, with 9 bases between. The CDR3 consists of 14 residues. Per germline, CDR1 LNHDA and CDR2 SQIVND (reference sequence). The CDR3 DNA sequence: TGTGCCAGTAGTATGGTCGGAAAGAACACTGAAGCTTTCTTT. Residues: CASSMVGKNTEAFF. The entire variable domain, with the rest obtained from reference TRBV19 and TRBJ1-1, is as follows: DGGITQSPKYLFRKEGQNVTLSCEQNLNHDAMYWYRQDPGQGLRLIYYSQIVNDFQKGDIAEGYSVSREKKESFPLTVTSAQKNPTAFYLCASSMVGKNTEAFFGQGTRLTVV.